The sequence of this T cell receptor beta chain was determined in a study of CD8 T cells in Susac syndrome. This CDR3 spans 15 amino acids. CDR1 is MDHEN and CDR2 is SYDVKM in the germline V gene. V gave up 8 bases and J gave up 2 bases; unmatched junction bases: 3. RNA in amounts of roughly 0.5 to 1 ug was reverse transcribed with random hexamers. It was immunoSEQ multiplex PCR that amplified TCR beta CDR3 across 54 Vbeta and 13 Jbeta. TCRdb reprocessed the immunoSEQ multiplex PCR reads via MiXCR and lists one record per CDR3 protein. The sample yields 180,000 or so distinct CDR3 sequences, approximately 94% seen once. TCR beta was sequenced from blood CD8+ and CD4+ T cells.

Sequences were obtained from CD4+ T cells from PBMCs. The TCR was taken from a human donor with multiple sclerosis. This chain connects TRBV28 to TRBJ2-6; TRBD1 matches at 10 bases. CDR3 loop: CASGTGAAGANVLTF. The CDR3 DNA reads TGTGCCAGCGGGACAGGGGCTGCTGGGGCCAACGTCCTGACTTTC.